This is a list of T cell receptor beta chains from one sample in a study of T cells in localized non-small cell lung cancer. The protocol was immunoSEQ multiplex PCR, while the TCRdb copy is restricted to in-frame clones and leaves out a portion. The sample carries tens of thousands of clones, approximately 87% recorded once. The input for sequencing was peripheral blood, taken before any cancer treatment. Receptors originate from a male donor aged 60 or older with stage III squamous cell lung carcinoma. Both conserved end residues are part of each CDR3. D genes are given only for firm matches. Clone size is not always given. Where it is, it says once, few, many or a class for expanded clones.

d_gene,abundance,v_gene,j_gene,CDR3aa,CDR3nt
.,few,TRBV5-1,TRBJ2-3,CASSLAHTTDTQYF,TGCGCCAGCAGCTTGGCACATACCACAGATACGCAGTATTTT
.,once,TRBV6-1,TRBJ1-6,CATRISSSYNSPLHF,TGTGCCACCAGAATATCGAGCTCCTATAATTCACCCCTCCACTTT
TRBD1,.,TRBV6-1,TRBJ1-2,CASSEAQGETDGYTF,TGTGCCAGCAGTGAAGCACAGGGGGAGACGGATGGCTACACCTTC
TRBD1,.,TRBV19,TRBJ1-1,CASKLGQGLEAFF,TGTGCCAGCAAACTGGGACAGGGCCTTGAAGCTTTCTTT
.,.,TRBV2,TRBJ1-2,CASSVQGPGGGYTF,TGTGCCAGCAGTGTACAGGGCCCCGGGGGCGGCTACACCTTC
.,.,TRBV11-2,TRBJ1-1,CASSLDGFANTEAFF,TGTGCCAGCAGCTTGGACGGATTCGCGAACACTGAAGCTTTCTTT
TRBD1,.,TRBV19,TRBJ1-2,CASSRGTGEVHGYTF,TGTGCCAGTAGTAGAGGGACAGGGGAAGTACATGGCTACACCTTC
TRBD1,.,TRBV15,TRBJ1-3,CATSRGDRASGNTIYF,TGTGCCACCAGCAGAGGTGACAGGGCCTCTGGAAACACCATATATTTT
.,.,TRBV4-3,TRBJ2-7,CASSQRRGIYEQYF,TGCGCCAGCAGCCAAAGGAGAGGGATATACGAGCAGTACTTC
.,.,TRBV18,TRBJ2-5,CASSPSPETQYF,TGTGCCAGCTCACCCTCCCCAGAGACCCAGTACTTC
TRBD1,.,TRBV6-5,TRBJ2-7,CASKGTAYEQYF,TGTGCCAGTAAGGGGACAGCCTACGAGCAGTACTTC
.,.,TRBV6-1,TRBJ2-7,CASSDDRYSYEQYF,TGTGCCAGCAGTGATGACAGGTACTCCTACGAGCAGTACTTC
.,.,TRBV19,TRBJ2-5,CASSIARGETQYF,TGTGCCAGTAGTATCGCCAGGGGAGAGACCCAGTACTTC
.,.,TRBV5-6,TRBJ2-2,CASSSLKLENTGELFF,TGTGCCAGCAGCTCCCTTAAACTAGAGAACACCGGGGAGCTGTTTTTT